The 27 T cell receptor beta chains reported below all come from one sample, sequenced in a study of glioma-infiltrating T cells. Using RNA template, CDR3s of TCR alpha and beta were amplified with iRepertoire arm-PCR. TCRdb re-called the multiplex PCR reads through MiXCR, storing one row per CDR3 protein. The sample has about 210,000 distinct CDR3 sequences, around 32% seen once. The sequenced material came from glioma tissue, nonneoplastic brain tissue, or PBMCs (not recorded which). The receptors stem from a human donor with low-grade glioma or glioblastoma, undergoing nonglioma brain surgery, or in good health (not recorded which).

The sample holds many counts of this clonotype. The chain links TRBV7-2 to TRBJ1-2, with a tentative D call TRBD1 (6 bases). The V end lost 5 bases, the J end lost 4 bases, and 20 bases lay between the germline ends. The CDR3 sequence is 16 residues long. The germline V gene encodes CDR1 SGHTA and CDR2 FQGNSA. The CDR3 sequence: CASSPRGGAFSYGYTF. The CDR3 region has the DNA TGTGCCAGCAGCCCACGGGGGGGCGCCTTTAGCTATGGCTACACCTTC.

Worth noting for this clonotype: A much larger clone sits a single nucleotide away, making a read error possible. This chain joins TRBV3-1 and TRBJ2-3; D unclear. Looked up from germline, CDR1 is LGHDT and CDR2 is YNNKEL (reference sequence). V dropped 4 bases and J dropped 2 bases, with 7 bases sitting between them. The CDR3 spans 13 residues. In DNA, the CDR3 is TGTGCCAGCAGCCGAGATCCCACAGATACGCAGTATTTT. Translation gives CASSRDPTDTQYF.

This clonotype was seen at least ten times. V gene TRBV11-2 combines with J gene TRBJ1-6; D is ambiguous. Germline V gene lookup returns CDR1 SGHAT and CDR2 FQNNGV. V lost 0 bases, J lost 9 bases, and 12 bases lay in between. The CDR3 spans 15 residues. The CDR3 here is CASSLEFPSGSPLHF. The CDR3 region has the DNA TGTGCCAGCAGCTTAGAGTTCCCCTCCGGTTCACCCCTCCACTTT.

This clonotype has only a few counts. CDR3 region: CASSPKGTSGRSQRGTQYF. CDR3 sequence (DNA): TGTGCCAGTAGCCCCAAAGGGACTAGCGGGAGGTCCCAGAGGGGGACCCAGTACTTC. J is TRBJ2-5 and V is TRBV19; 15 bases line up with TRBD2. Germline CDR1 and CDR2: LNHDA and SQIVND (reference sequence). The V segment lost 6 bases and the J segment 7 bases; nucleotides outside the gene matches: 18. The CDR3 is 19 residues long. Supplemented by reference TRBV19 and TRBJ2-5, the full variable domain reads DGGITQSPKYLFRKEGQNVTLSCEQNLNHDAMYWYRQDPGQGLRLIYYSQIVNDFQKGDIAEGYSVSREKKESFPLTVTSAQKNPTAFYLCASSPKGTSGRSQRGTQYFGPGTRLLVL.

This clonotype occurred many times. The V gene is TRBV4-1, the J gene TRBJ2-5; TRBD2 matches 9 bases. V lost 1 base to trimming and J lost 5 bases; unmatched junction nucleotides: 5. This CDR3 has 15 amino acids. The germline CDR1 and CDR2 sequences are MGHRA and YSYEKL. The CDR3 reads CASSQGLAGIETQYF. The CDR3 DNA is TGCGCCAGCAGCCAAGGGCTAGCGGGGATTGAGACCCAGTACTTC.

V and J are TRBV10-3 and TRBJ2-2; 7 bases are shared with TRBD2. The V and J ends lost 2 bases and 2 bases, in that order; junction bases with no gene match: 5. The CDR3 totals 16 residues. Germline V gene lookup returns CDR1 ENHRY and CDR2 SYGVKD. CDR3 bases: TGTGCCATCAGTGAGCGCCCGGGGGGTAACACCGGGGAGCTGTTTTTT. As protein: CAISERPGGNTGELFF.

This clonotype was found a few times. This chain connects TRBV29-1 to TRBJ2-1, with 10 bases aligning to TRBD2. CDR1 and CDR2 (germline): SQVTM, ANQGSEA. The V gene end was trimmed by 5 bases and the J gene end by 7 bases; junction bases not matched to a gene: 11. The CDR3 is 15 amino acids. CDR3 DNA sequence: TGCAGCGTTAAGCAGGGGCGTAGCGGGAGGAATGAGCAGTTCTTC. Residues: CSVKQGRSGRNEQFF.

This clonotype was seen a few times. The chain employs TRBV4-1 and TRBJ2-7; D not certain. The CDR3 loop spans 15 amino acids. V gave up 0 bases and J gave up 4 bases, with 13 bases separating them. Germline V gene sequence: CDR1 MGHRA, CDR2 YSYEKL. The CDR3 is CASSQDMWSFYEQYF. Here the CDR3 DNA reads TGCGCCAGCAGCCAAGATATGTGGTCGTTTTACGAGCAGTACTTC.

Remarks on this clonotype: A clone one base away is much larger, so this may be a read error. The rearrangement links TRBV6-1 to TRBJ2-6; 7 bases match TRBD1. The CDR3 length is 15 residues. Germline-derived CDR1 and CDR2 are MNHNS and SASEGT. The CDR3 DNA reads as TGTGTCAGCAGGCCCGGACAGGCCTGGGCCAACGTCCTGACTTTC. Amino acids: CVSRPGQAWANVLTF.

This clonotype came up many times. The rearrangement uses TRBV24-1 and TRBJ2-5, with TRBD2 identical over 10 bases. The CDR3 is made up of 16 amino acids. V shed 4 bases and J 2 bases; nucleotides not matched to a gene: 6. Germline loops: CDR1 KGHDR, CDR2 SFDVKD. The chain's CDR3 is CATSDPRTSGQETQYF. As DNA, the CDR3 is TGTGCCACCAGTGACCCACGGACTAGCGGACAAGAGACCCAGTACTTC.

In its sample, this clonotype was seen once. It may be a read error: a sequence one base away is much more abundant. J is TRBJ2-1 and V is TRBV4-1; 7 bases map to TRBD2. The CDR3 runs to 13 residues. Germline values: CDR1 MGHRA, CDR2 YSYEKL. V was pared by 5 bases and J by 9 bases, with 7 bases of the junction left unmatched. The CDR3 DNA reads TGCGCCAGCAGCGAGGAGACTAGCCCTGAGCAGTTCTTC. Translated, it gives CASSEETSPEQFF.

This clonotype was recorded at least ten times. The J gene is TRBJ2-1, the V gene TRBV27; 11 bases map to TRBD2. The junction had 6 bases not matched to a gene; V was cut back by 4 bases and J by 7 bases. Per the germline V gene, CDR1 is MNHEY and CDR2 is SMNVEV (reference sequence). The CDR3 spans 15 residues. This CDR3 reads CASSWGTSGHNEQFF. The CDR3 DNA reads TGTGCCAGCAGTTGGGGGACTAGCGGCCATAATGAGCAGTTCTTC.

This clonotype came up many times. The chain joins TRBV7-8 to TRBJ1-5, with 9 bases aligning to TRBD1. CDR3 length equals 15 residues. Germline values: CDR1 SGHVS, CDR2 FQNEAQ. J was trimmed by 4 bases and V by 3 bases; bases with no gene match: 4. CDR3 in amino acids: CASSFTGGGNQPQHF. The CDR3 DNA reads as TGTGCCAGCAGCTTCACAGGGGGCGGGAATCAGCCCCAGCATTTT.

The chain is built from TRBV4-3 and TRBJ2-1; D not certain. V was shortened by 0 bases and J by 4 bases, with 10 bases between the two germline ends. Per germline, CDR1 LGHNA and CDR2 YSLEER. The CDR3 is 15 residues long. This chain's CDR3 is CASSQDEPAYNEQFF. Written as DNA, the CDR3 is TGCGCCAGCAGCCAAGACGAGCCAGCGTACAATGAGCAGTTCTTC.

The rearrangement uses TRBV7-9 and TRBJ2-4; a weak D match, TRBD1 (5 bases). This CDR3 has 15 amino acids. Germline V lookup: CDR1 SEHNR, CDR2 FQNEAQ (reference sequence). Between the trimmed V and J ends, which lost 0 bases and 5 bases, there was a span of 11 bases. The DNA of the CDR3 is TGTGCCAGCAGCTTAGCGGGCTCAGGGCAAAACATTCAGTACTTC. It is translated as CASSLAGSGQNIQYF.

In this sample, this clonotype turned up a few times. This may stem from a read error, because a much larger clone lies one nucleotide away. J is TRBJ2-7 and V is TRBV10-3; D remains unclear. This CDR3 has 11 residues. V was cut by 4 bases and J by 7 bases, with 8 bases left in between. Germline-derived CDR1 and CDR2 are ENHRY and SYGVKD. The CDR3 loop is CAISGSNEQYF. Written as DNA, the CDR3 is TGTGCCATCAGTGGAAGTAATGAGCAGTACTTC.

As for this clonotype: A read error may explain this, as a much larger clone is one base away. V gene TRBV7-2 combines with J gene TRBJ2-5, with 9 bases matching TRBD2. CDR3 length: 15 residues. The V gene's germline CDR1 is SGHTA and CDR2 FQGNSA. The V segment lost 6 bases and the J segment 3 bases; nucleotides outside the gene matches: 8. Written as DNA, the CDR3 is TGTGCCAGCAGGCGCACTGGCGGGAGGGAAGAGACCCAGTACTTC. Translation: CASRRTGGREETQYF. The full variable domain, its missing parts supplied by reference TRBV7-2 and TRBJ2-5, is GAGVSQSPSNKVTEKGKDVELRCDPISGHTALYWYRQSLGQGLEFLIYFQGNSAPDKSGLPSDRFSAERTGGSVSTLTIQRTQQEDSAVYLCASRRTGGREETQYFGPGTRLLVL.

As regards this clonotype: This may be a read error: a much more frequent sequence differs by one nucleotide. The CDR3 loop reads CASSLVGTGIETQYF. The CDR3 DNA is TGTGCCAGCAGCTTAGTAGGGACAGGGATAGAGACCCAGTACTTC. The chain recombines TRBV7-2 with TRBJ2-5; 9 nucleotides line up with TRBD1. The CDR3 runs to 15 residues. Germline loops: CDR1 SGHTA, CDR2 FQGNSA. The V and J ends lost 1 base and 4 bases, in that order; junction bases with no gene match: 4. Full variable domain (remainder filled in from reference TRBV7-2 and TRBJ2-5): GAGVSQSPSNKVTEKGKDVELRCDPISGHTALYWYRQSLGQGLEFLIYFQGNSAPDKSGLPSDRFSAERTGGSVSTLTIQRTQQEDSAVYLCASSLVGTGIETQYFGPGTRLLVL.

This clonotype was recorded at least ten times. This sequence joins TRBV4-3 and TRBJ2-3, with D possibly TRBD2 on 5 matching bases. V gave up 3 bases and J gave up 2 bases, with 18 bases separating them. This CDR3 region has 17 residues. Germline CDR1 LGHNA, CDR2 YSLEER. The CDR3 nucleotides read TGCGCCAGCAGCCAGGAGGATTCTAGTAGTACCACAGATACGCAGTATTTT. Encoded protein: CASSQEDSSSTTDTQYF.

Regarding this clonotype: At one end the junction does not follow the germline gene, possibly because of a read error. V is TRBV7-2 and J is TRBJ2-3; D uncertain. CDR3 length equals 14 residues. Germline CDR1 SGHTA, CDR2 FQGNSA. The CDR3 loop reads CASSLAGSIDTQYF. CDR3 nucleotides: TGTGCCAGCAGCTTAGCCGGAAGCATAGATACGCAGTATTTT. Full variable domain (remainder filled in from reference TRBV7-2 and TRBJ2-3): GAGVSQSPSNKVTEKGKDVELRCDPISGHTALYWYRQSLGQGLEFLIYFQGNSAPDKSGLPSDRFSAERTGGSVSTLTIQRTQQEDSAVYLCASSLAGSIDTQYFGPGTRLTVL.

This clonotype has at least ten counts. This sequence joins TRBV4-1 and TRBJ2-3; no clear D gene. Trimming removed 0 bases at V and 1 base at J, with 8 bases between. The germline V gene encodes CDR1 MGHRA and CDR2 YSYEKL. The CDR3 has 15 residues. CDR3 protein: CASSQEGRRTDTQYF. The CDR3 nucleotides read TGCGCCAGCAGCCAAGAGGGAAGGCGCACAGATACGCAGTATTTT.

As for this clonotype: One end of the junction is discordant with germline, which a read error may explain. The chain is built from TRBV2 and TRBJ1-2; D not resolved. Germline CDR1 is SNHLY and CDR2 is FYNNEI. The CDR3 loop spans 13 amino acids. The CDR3, as DNA: TGTGCCAGCAGTGACGGCCCCAACTATGGCTACATCTTC. The encoded protein is CASSDGPNYGYIF.

This clonotype was observed a few times. The CDR3 DNA is TGTGCCAGCACACCCGGGACAGGGGGAGGCTACACCTTC. Protein: CASTPGTGGGYTF. The V call is TRBV3-1, the J call TRBJ1-2; 11 bases line up with TRBD1. The CDR3 extends over 13 amino acids. V lost 7 bases to trimming and J lost 8 bases; unmatched junction nucleotides: 6. Germline CDR1 LGHDT, CDR2 YNNKEL (reference sequence).

This clonotype was counted a few times. The J gene is TRBJ2-7, the V gene TRBV5-4; TRBD1 or TRBD2 may be the D gene (5 bases each). CDR1 and CDR2 (germline): SGHNT, YYREEE (reference sequence). Trimming stripped 7 bases from V and 0 bases from J, with 14 bases between. The CDR3 extends over 14 amino acids. CDR3 bases: TGTGCCAGCGCCAGGGACGGTCGCTCCTACGAGCAGTACTTC. Its protein product is CASARDGRSYEQYF.

The chain joins TRBV6-2 or TRBV6-3 to TRBJ2-5; 8 positions agree with TRBD2. The J segment lost 12 bases and the V segment lost 6 bases, leaving 15 bases of the junction unmatched. Germline V gene sequence: CDR1 MNHEY, CDR2 SVGEGT. The CDR3 consists of 14 residues. The CDR3 nucleotides read TGTGCCAGCAGCCGGGGGGGGTCGGGAAAGAACAAGTACTTC. This sequence encodes CASSRGGSGKNKYF.

As to this clonotype: The CDR3 ends on some other residue instead of the conserved phenylalanine or tryptophan, so this is likely a read error. The chain combines TRBV20-1 with TRBJ2-1; D gene uncertain. The CDR3 length is 15 residues. Trimming shortened V by 5 bases and J by 3 bases, and 17 bases separated the two germline ends. In germline, CDR1 is DFQATT, CDR2 SNEGSKA (reference sequence). This CDR3 reads CSAPIWRRVYNEQFY. Written as DNA, the CDR3 is TGCAGTGCTCCGATTTGGCGGCGCGTCTACAATGAGCAGTTCTAC.

This chain connects TRBV28 to TRBJ1-1; D perhaps matches TRBD1 (5 bases). CDR3 length: 14 residues. CDR1 and CDR2 from the germline V gene are MDHEN and SYDVKM. DNA of the CDR3: TGTGTTAGCAGTCCATGGGGGGGGACCACTGAAGCTTTCTTT. Its protein is CVSSPWGGTTEAFF.